The text below deals with one T cell receptor (beta chain). This specimen belongs to a study of control samples from healthy donors and cancer patients. The CDR3 consists of 11 residues. The V and J ends lost 11 bases and 2 bases, in that order; junction bases with no gene match: 1. Germline V lookup: CDR1 MDHEN, CDR2 SYDVKM. TCRdb's copy holds only in-frame clones and misses some; the assay was immunoSEQ multiplex PCR. The table lists around 130,000 clones, roughly 90% of them singletons, with almost 40% in the top ten. The V call is TRBV28, the J call TRBJ1-2; 8 positions agree with TRBD1. This clonotype was obtained from a man aged 50-59 years in good health. The sample comprised blood. The CDR3 loop reads CAGQGNYGYTF. The CDR3 coding sequence is TGTGCCGGACAGGGCAACTATGGCTACACCTTC.